This TCR delta chain was profiled in a study of gamma-delta chains in newborns, infants, children. Study context: Innate gammadelta T cells reportedly expand polyclonally right after birth, driven by microbial exposure, per the title.

The germline CDR1 and CDR2 sequences are TSWWSYY and QGS. V trimming: 2 bases; J trimming: 1 base; junction bases outside the gene matches: 25. The CDR3 extends over 22 amino acids. TCRdb used CATT to re-call clones from the reads. The sample contains around 4,100 delta-chain clones, around 40% of which appear only once. The material was blood, obtained at week 6. This rearrangement joins TRDV1 to TRDJ1, with 7 bases that match TRDD3. The TCR comes from a child who was a newborn, infant or young child, either healthy, febrile or measles-vaccinated (not recorded which). CDR3 region: CALGEEGSLRIVGGGFTDKLIF. The DNA of the CDR3 is TGTGCTCTTGGGGAAGAGGGTTCCCTACGAATTGTTGGGGGAGGTTTCACCGATAAACTCATCTTT.